The 12 T cell receptor beta chains given below trace back to one sample, sequenced in a study of blood T cells in healthy people across ages. Through a sample-barcoded 5' primer and a J-beta primer mix, a second PCR was run for roughly 7 to 12 cycles. TCRdb called the 5' RACE reads again in MiXCR, with one record for every CDR3 protein. The sample has around 1,000,000 distinct CDR3 sequences, roughly a quarter seen once; the top ten hold approximately 0.75%. These data were likewise used in another study, on T cells of mothers and their children.

The source material was blood. These receptors were obtained from a girl aged 2-15 years in good health.

This clonotype has just a few counts. V and J are TRBV6-5 and TRBJ1-2; D remains unclear. Per germline, CDR1 MNHEY and CDR2 SVGAGI. V gave up 2 bases and J gave up 6 bases, with 7 bases separating them. This CDR3 has 12 amino acids. The CDR3 protein is CASSYGSNGYTF. The CDR3 nucleotides read TGTGCCAGCAGTTACGGGTCAAATGGCTACACCTTC.

This clonotype was found many times. V usage is TRBV12-3 or TRBV12-4 and J usage is TRBJ2-5; D is undetermined. The CDR3 contains 12 residues. Trimming stripped 5 bases from V and 5 bases from J, with 9 bases between. CDR3 sequence reads: CASSPRPETQYF. Written as DNA, the CDR3 is TGTGCCAGCAGTCCCCGACCCGAGACCCAGTACTTC.

The V call is TRBV11-3, the J call TRBJ2-1; perhaps TRBD2 as D (5 bases). Germline V CDR1 and CDR2: SGHNT, YENEEA. The CDR3 consists of 13 residues. V gave up 2 bases and J gave up 10 bases, with 12 bases separating them. In nucleotides, the CDR3 is TGTGCCAGCAGCTTAAGGTTAACGGGGGAGCAGTTCTTC. Its translation: CASSLRLTGEQFF.

Comments on this clonotype: A read error may be the cause here, since a much bigger clone is one base away. The rearrangement uses TRBV20-1 and TRBJ2-1; D tentatively reads TRBD1 or TRBD2 (5 bases each). This CDR3 comprises 13 residues. Germline V lookup: CDR1 DFQATT, CDR2 SNEGSKA (reference sequence). CDR3 sequence: CTALGTNYNEQFF. The CDR3 nucleotides read TGCACTGCTCTCGGGACCAATTACAATGAGCAGTTCTTC.

This clonotype was detected only a few times. This chain links TRBV29-1 with TRBJ1-4; D gene uncertain. CDR3 size: 16 residues. The germline V gene encodes CDR1 SQVTM and CDR2 ANQGSEA. The V and J ends lost 5 bases and 0 bases respectively, with 16 bases between them. This CDR3 reads CSVYTGPTSTNEKLFF. CDR3 in DNA: TGCAGCGTTTATACCGGGCCCACCTCAACTAATGAAAAACTGTTTTTT.

This clonotype occurred a few times. V and J are TRBV29-1 and TRBJ2-5, with D maybe TRBD2 (5 bases). Per the germline V gene, CDR1 is SQVTM and CDR2 is ANQGSEA. Trimming cost V 2 bases and J 4 bases, with 14 bases left between them. The CDR3 is 14 amino acids. Written as DNA, the CDR3 is TGCAGCGTTGAATTACTGGATGAGGGAGAGACCCAGTACTTC. This sequence encodes CSVELLDEGETQYF.

The chain combines TRBV11-2 with TRBJ2-7; 8 positions match TRBD2. The V gene's germline CDR1 is SGHAT and CDR2 FQNNGV. The CDR3 spans 15 residues. V lost 5 bases to trimming and J lost 2 bases; unmatched junction nucleotides: 8. The CDR3 sequence is CASSLTAGEPYEQYF. The CDR3 region has the DNA TGTGCCAGCAGCCTAACAGCGGGGGAGCCCTACGAGCAGTACTTC.

This chain uses TRBV29-1 with TRBJ1-1; possibly TRBD1 for D (5 bases). V was clipped by 8 bases and J by 2 bases, with 15 bases between them. This CDR3 spans 13 amino acids. Germline V gene data show CDR1 as SQVTM and CDR2 as ANQGSEA. This CDR3 is CSLFLGLNTEAFF. DNA for the CDR3: TGCAGCCTTTTCCTGGGGCTCAACACTGAAGCTTTCTTT.

In its sample, this clonotype was seen a few times. The rearrangement links TRBV19 to TRBJ1-1; D might be TRBD1 (5 bases). V dropped 6 bases and J dropped 1 base, with 15 bases sitting between them. The germline gives CDR1 LNHDA, CDR2 SQIVND (reference sequence). This CDR3 spans 15 amino acids. In DNA, the CDR3 is TGTGCCAGTAGAAACCGGGACCCGGGGAACACTGAAGCTTTCTTT. Amino acids: CASRNRDPGNTEAFF. Full variable domain (rest looked up from reference TRBV19 and TRBJ1-1): DGGITQSPKYLFRKEGQNVTLSCEQNLNHDAMYWYRQDPGQGLRLIYYSQIVNDFQKGDIAEGYSVSREKKESFPLTVTSAQKNPTAFYLCASRNRDPGNTEAFFGQGTRLTVV.

The chain is built from TRBV20-1 and TRBJ2-5; D may be TRBD1 or TRBD2 (6 bases each). Between the trimmed V and J ends, which lost 3 bases and 2 bases, there was a span of 10 bases. CDR1 is DFQATT and CDR2 is SNEGSKA in the germline V gene (reference sequence). The CDR3 runs to 13 residues. CDR3 residues: CSASGGLQETQYF. The CDR3 DNA sequence: TGCAGTGCTAGCGGGGGCTTACAAGAGACCCAGTACTTC.

This clonotype was detected a few times. The rearrangement joins TRBV13 to TRBJ1-2; D possibly corresponds to TRBD1 (6 bases). The CDR3 has 13 amino acids. Trimming shortened V by 5 bases and J by 4 bases, and 11 bases separated the two germline ends. Looked up from germline, CDR1 is PRHDT and CDR2 is FYEKMQ (reference sequence). Here the CDR3 DNA reads TGTGCCAGCAGCCACGAACAGGGCTATGGCTACACCTTC. Protein product: CASSHEQGYGYTF.

V gene TRBV20-1 combines with J gene TRBJ2-7; D might be TRBD1 or TRBD2, each matching 5 bases. Germline CDR1 reads DFQATT; CDR2 reads SNEGSKA (reference sequence). Trimming stripped 6 bases from V and 1 base from J, with 19 bases between. The CDR3 is made up of 15 amino acids. The CDR3 DNA reads TGCAGTGCGCGTCATTTCGGGACGGATTCCTACGAGCAGTACTTC. Translation gives CSARHFGTDSYEQYF.